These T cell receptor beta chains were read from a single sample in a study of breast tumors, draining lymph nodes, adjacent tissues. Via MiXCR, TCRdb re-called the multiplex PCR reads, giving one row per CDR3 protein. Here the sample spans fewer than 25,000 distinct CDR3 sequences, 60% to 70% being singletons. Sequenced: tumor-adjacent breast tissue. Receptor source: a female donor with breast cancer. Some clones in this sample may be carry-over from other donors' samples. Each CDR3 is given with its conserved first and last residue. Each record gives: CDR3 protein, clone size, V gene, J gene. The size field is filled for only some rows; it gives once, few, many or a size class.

CSAGVGVNTIYF,medium-sized,TRBV20-1,TRBJ1-3
CATSPSGTSTDTQYF,-,TRBV24-1,TRBJ2-3
CASSTLGTSGGGDTQYF,few,TRBV5-1,TRBJ2-3
CASSFSGAGNTEAFF,once,TRBV27,TRBJ1-1
CASSLAVGNEQFF,many,TRBV11-1,TRBJ2-1
CASSKTRNEQFF,-,TRBV11-2,TRBJ2-1
CSGGDRGREQYF,few,TRBV29-1,TRBJ2-7
CSAREQYGSSQPQHF,-,TRBV20-1,TRBJ1-5
CSARDRLAGDSDTQYF,medium-sized,TRBV20-1,TRBJ2-3
CASSPGAGTPSYGYTF,-,TRBV7-2,TRBJ1-2
CASGTNIDTQYF,-,TRBV12-5,TRBJ2-3
CSAISGGSYNEQFF,once,TRBV20-1,TRBJ2-1
CSARSLGGSYEQYF,few,TRBV20-1,TRBJ2-7
CASSQGLGGSYEQYF,-,TRBV4-2,TRBJ2-7
CASSLGGSGVETQYF,-,TRBV12-3/TRBV12-4,TRBJ2-5
CASTLQGGDEQFF,-,TRBV12-3/TRBV12-4,TRBJ2-1
CASSLLLEQYF,-,TRBV6-6,TRBJ2-7
CSAPPLAGGHNEQFF,-,TRBV20-1,TRBJ2-1
CSVQDGANVLTF,medium-sized,TRBV29-1,TRBJ2-6
CASSPRGARGDTQYF,-,TRBV28,TRBJ2-3
CASSQVGIWGGYTF,-,TRBV14,TRBJ1-2
CAWSPAPSGTQYF,-,TRBV30,TRBJ2-3
CATSRDFATNEKLFF,few,TRBV15,TRBJ1-4
CASRQGDYEQYF,medium-sized,TRBV2,TRBJ2-7
CASSMSVPNTGELFF,-,TRBV6-4,TRBJ2-2
CATSDPGTGSNQPQHF,-,TRBV24-1,TRBJ1-5
CASSEGLRDTQYF,-,TRBV2,TRBJ2-3
CASSGTGQRGDTQYF,-,TRBV6-1,TRBJ2-3
CASSYETAYGYTF,-,TRBV6-1,TRBJ1-2
CASSPQGQNQETQYF,-,TRBV19,TRBJ2-5
CASKSRGRGYGYTF,-,TRBV19,TRBJ1-2
CASSEYTGGATDTQYF,-,TRBV7-9,TRBJ2-3
CASSSGTGGTGELFF,many,TRBV28,TRBJ2-2
CSARDWSSYEQYF,once,TRBV20-1,TRBJ2-7
CASSWDSRETQYF,medium-sized,TRBV11-2,TRBJ2-5
CSAGGGAGAYEQYF,few,TRBV20-1,TRBJ2-7
CASSLQQGSDGYTF,medium-sized,TRBV4-1,TRBJ1-2
CASSRLAGRNSYNEQFF,many,TRBV19,TRBJ2-1
CSAMRGADTQYF,once,TRBV20-1,TRBJ2-3
CSALGGTSGSYEQYF,-,TRBV20-1,TRBJ2-7
CASSPLDRDIGRIGYTF,-,TRBV28,TRBJ1-2
CATSTRRGGSTDTQYF,-,TRBV15,TRBJ2-3